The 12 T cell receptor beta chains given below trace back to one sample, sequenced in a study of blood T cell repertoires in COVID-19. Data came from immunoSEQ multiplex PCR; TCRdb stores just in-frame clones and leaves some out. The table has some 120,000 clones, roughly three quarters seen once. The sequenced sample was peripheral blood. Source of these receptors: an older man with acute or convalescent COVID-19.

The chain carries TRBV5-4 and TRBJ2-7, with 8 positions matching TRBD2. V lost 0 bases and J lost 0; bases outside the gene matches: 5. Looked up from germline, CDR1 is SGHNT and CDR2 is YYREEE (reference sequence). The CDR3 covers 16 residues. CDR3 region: CASSLAAGGISYEQYF. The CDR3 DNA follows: TGTGCCAGCAGCTTGGCCGCGGGGGGAATCTCCTACGAGCAGTACTTC.

The CDR3: CASSQERNSRTNQPQHF. CDR3 sequence (DNA): TGCGCCAGCAGCCAAGAACGGAACAGTCGAACCAATCAGCCCCAGCATTTT. The chain links TRBV4-1 to TRBJ1-5; D ambiguous. Trimming took 0 bases from V and 3 from J, leaving 15 bases between them. CDR1 MGHRA and CDR2 YSYEKL come from the germline V gene. The CDR3 extends over 17 amino acids.

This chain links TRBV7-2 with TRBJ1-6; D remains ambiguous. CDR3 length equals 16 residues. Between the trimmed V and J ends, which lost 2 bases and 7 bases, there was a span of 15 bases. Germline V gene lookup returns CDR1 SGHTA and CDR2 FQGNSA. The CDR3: CASSLLFTGSNSPLHF. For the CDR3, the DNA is TGTGCCAGCAGCTTATTGTTCACTGGTTCAAATTCACCCCTCCACTTT.

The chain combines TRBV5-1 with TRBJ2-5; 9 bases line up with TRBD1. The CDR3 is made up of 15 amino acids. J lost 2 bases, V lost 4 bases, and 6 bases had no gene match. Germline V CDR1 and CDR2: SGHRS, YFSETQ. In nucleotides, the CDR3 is TGCGCCAGCAGCAGAACAGGGGGCACACAAGAGACCCAGTACTTC. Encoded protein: CASSRTGGTQETQYF.

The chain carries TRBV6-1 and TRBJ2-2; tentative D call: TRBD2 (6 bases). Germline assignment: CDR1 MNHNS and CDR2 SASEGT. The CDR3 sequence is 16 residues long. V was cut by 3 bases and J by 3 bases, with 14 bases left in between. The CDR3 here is CASSDRRGVYTGELFF. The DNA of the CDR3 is TGTGCCAGCAGTGACCGGCGGGGTGTGTACACCGGGGAGCTGTTTTTT.

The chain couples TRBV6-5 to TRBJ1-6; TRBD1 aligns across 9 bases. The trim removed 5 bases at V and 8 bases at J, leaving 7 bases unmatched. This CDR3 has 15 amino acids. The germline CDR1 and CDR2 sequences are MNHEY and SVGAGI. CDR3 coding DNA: TGTGCCAGCAGTCCGACCGGGACAGGGTATTCACCCCTCCACTTT. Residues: CASSPTGTGYSPLHF.

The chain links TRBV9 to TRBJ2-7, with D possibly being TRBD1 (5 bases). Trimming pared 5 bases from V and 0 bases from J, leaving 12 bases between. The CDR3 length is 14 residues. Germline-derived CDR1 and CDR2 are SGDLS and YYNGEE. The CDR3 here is CASSRQTSSYEQYF. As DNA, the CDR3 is TGTGCCAGCAGTCGACAGACGAGCTCCTACGAGCAGTACTTC.

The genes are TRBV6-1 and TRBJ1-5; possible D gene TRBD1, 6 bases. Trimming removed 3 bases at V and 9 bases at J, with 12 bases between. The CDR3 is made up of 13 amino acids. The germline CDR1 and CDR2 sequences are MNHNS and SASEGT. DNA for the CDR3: TGTGCCAGCAGTGAGGGGGCTAGGAGGCCCCAGCATTTT. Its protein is CASSEGARRPQHF.

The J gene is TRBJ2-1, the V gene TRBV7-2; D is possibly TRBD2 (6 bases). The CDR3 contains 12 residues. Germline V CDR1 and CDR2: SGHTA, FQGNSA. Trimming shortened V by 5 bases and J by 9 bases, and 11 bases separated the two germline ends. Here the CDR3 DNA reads TGTGCCAGCAGCCAGAGGCGGGGTGAGCAGTTCTTC. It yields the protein CASSQRRGEQFF.

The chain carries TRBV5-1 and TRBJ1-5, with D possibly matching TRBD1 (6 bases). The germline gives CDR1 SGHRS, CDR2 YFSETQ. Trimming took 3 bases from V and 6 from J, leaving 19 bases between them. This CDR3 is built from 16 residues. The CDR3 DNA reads TGCGCCAGCAGCTCGGGCGGGCCAGGGGAGAGTCAGCCCCAGCATTTT. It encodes CASSSGGPGESQPQHF.

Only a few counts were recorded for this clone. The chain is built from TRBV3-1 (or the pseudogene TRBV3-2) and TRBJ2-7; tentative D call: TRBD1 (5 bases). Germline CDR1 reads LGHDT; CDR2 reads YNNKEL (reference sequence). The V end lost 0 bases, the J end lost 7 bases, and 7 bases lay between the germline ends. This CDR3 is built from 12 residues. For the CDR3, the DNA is TGTGCCAGCAGCCAAGACAGGGCTGAGCAGTACTTC. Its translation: CASSQDRAEQYF.

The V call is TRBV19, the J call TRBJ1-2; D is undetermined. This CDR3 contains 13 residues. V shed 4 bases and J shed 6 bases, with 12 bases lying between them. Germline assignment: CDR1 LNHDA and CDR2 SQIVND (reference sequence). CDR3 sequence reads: CASSTGRWDGYTF. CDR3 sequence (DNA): TGTGCCAGTAGTACCGGGAGGTGGGATGGCTACACCTTC.